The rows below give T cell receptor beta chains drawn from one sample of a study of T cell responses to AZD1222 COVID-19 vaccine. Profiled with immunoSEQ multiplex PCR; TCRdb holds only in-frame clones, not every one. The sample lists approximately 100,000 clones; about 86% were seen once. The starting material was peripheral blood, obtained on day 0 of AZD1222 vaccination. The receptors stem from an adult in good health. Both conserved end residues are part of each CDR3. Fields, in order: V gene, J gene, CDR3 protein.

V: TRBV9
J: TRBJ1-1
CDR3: CASSPTGSSSTEAFF

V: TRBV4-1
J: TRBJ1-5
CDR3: CASSPARGQPQHF

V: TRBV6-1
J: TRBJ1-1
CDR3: CASSDSSQGPRGAFF

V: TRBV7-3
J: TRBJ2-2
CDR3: CASSERGARTGELFF

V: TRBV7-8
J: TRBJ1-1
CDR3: CASSISAAFPNTEAFF

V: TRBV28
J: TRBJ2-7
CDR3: CASSLWTGGRYEQYF

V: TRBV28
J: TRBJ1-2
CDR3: CAVVTGDSYGYTF

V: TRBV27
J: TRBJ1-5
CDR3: CASGTGEVGGGNQPQHF

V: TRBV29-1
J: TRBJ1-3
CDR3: CSVLFQFSSGNTIYF

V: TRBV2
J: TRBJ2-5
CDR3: CASSVNVPYETQYF

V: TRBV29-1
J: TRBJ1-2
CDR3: CSVGVGGDYGYTF

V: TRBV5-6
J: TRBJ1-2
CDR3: CASSPGQNYGYTF

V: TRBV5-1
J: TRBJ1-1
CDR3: CASSRSGGRTEAFF

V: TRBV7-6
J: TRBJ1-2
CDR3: CASSLEENIQGIGYGYTF

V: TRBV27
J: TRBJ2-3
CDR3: CASSFSQSGRSTDTQYF

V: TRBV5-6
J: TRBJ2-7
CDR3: CASSVRAHEQYF

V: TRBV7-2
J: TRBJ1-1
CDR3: CASSLDGGHTSYAFF

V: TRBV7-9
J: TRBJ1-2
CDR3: CASSLVVTANYGYTF

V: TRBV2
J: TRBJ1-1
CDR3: CASKRDRGAEAFF

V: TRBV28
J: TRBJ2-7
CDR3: CASSLRSYEQYF